This T cell receptor beta chain was sequenced during a study of blood T cell repertoires in COVID-19. Participant-reported clinical history was the basis for cohort assignment. Per the germline V gene, CDR1 is LGHDT and CDR2 is YNNKEL (reference sequence). The CDR3 extends over 14 amino acids. V dropped 1 base and J dropped 7; count of bases not matched to a gene: 5. Profiling relied on immunoSEQ multiplex PCR, and the TCRdb table lists in-frame clones only, not all of them. The table shows 150,000 to 200,000 clones, with 80% occurring only once. Sequencing was done on a sample of PBMCs or T cells enriched from blood (not recorded which). The chain joins TRBV3-1 (or the pseudogene TRBV3-2) to TRBJ1-2; 8 bases map to TRBD1. The sequence derives from a man aged 40-49 years who had recovered from COVID-19. The CDR3 loop is CASSQGTGTGGYTF. The DNA of the CDR3 is TGTGCCAGCAGCCAAGGGACAGGGACGGGTGGCTACACCTTC.